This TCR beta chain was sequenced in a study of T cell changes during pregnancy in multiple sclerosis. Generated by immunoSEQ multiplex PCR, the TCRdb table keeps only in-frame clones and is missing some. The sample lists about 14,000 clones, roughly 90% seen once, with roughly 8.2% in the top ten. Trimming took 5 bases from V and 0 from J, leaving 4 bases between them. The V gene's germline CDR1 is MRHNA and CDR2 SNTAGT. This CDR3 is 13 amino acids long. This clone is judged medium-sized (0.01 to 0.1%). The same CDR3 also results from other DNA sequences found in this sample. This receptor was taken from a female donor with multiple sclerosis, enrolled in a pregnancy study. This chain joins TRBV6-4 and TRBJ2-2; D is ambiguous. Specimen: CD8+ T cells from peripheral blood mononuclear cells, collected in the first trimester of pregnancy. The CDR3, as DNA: TGTGCCAGCAGTCCGGCGAACACCGGGGAGCTGTTTTTT. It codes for CASSPANTGELFF.